The clone carrying this TCR beta chain was detected many times. Its specificity is not known. These data are taken from a study of spatial heterogeneity in lung cancer. Overall study findings and caveats: Expanded alpha and beta TCR counts within tumors tracked tumor mutation counts.

One entry per CDR3 protein results from TCRdb running MiXCR on the 5' RACE reads. The data contain 9,500 to 10,000 distinct CDR3 sequences, more than 5% of them singletons. Looked up from germline, CDR1 is SGHDT and CDR2 is YYEEEE. This CDR3 has 15 residues. J was trimmed by 3 bases and V by 0 bases; bases with no gene match: 4. Time point given: sample taken at primary tumor resection. The chain uses TRBV5-6 and TRBJ1-2, with TRBD1 identical over 8 bases. Sample: lung tumor tissue, taken at surgery. The receptor was derived from a male donor with early-stage non-small cell lung cancer. In DNA, the CDR3 is TGTGCCAGCAGCTTGGGGACAGGGACTTACTATGGCTACACCTTC. As protein: CASSLGTGTYYGYTF.